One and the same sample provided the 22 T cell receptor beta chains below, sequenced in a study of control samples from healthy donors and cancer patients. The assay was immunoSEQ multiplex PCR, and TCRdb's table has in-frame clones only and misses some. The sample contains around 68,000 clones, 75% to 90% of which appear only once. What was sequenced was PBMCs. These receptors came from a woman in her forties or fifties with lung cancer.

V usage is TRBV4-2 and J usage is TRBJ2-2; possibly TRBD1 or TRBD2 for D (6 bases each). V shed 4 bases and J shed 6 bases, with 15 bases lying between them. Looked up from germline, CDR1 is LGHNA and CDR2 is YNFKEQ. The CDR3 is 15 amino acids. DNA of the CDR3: TGTGCCAGCAGCCGTGAAGGGGGGCAGGCCGGGGAGCTGTTTTTT. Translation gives CASSREGGQAGELFF.

CDR3 residues: CASTDGYTQYF. The CDR3 DNA is TGTGCCAGCACCGATGGGTACACCCAGTACTTC. The V gene is TRBV28, the J gene TRBJ2-5; D gene ambiguous. V lost 7 bases and J 8 bases, leaving 11 bases between the germline ends. This CDR3 is built from 11 residues. The germline gives CDR1 MDHEN, CDR2 SYDVKM.

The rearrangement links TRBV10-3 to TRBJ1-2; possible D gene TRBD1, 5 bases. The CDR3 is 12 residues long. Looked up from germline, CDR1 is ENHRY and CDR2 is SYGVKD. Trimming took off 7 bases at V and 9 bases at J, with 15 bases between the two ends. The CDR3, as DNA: TGTGCCATCACCAGTCAGGGAGAAAGCTACACCTTC. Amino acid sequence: CAITSQGESYTF.

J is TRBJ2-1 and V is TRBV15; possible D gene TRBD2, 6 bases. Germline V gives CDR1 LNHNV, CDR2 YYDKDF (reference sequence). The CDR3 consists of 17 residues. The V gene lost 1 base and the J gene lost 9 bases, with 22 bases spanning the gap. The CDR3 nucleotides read TGTGCCACCAGCAGAGCCCCCGGTTGGGGGAGGACCAGTGAGCAGTTCTTC. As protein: CATSRAPGWGRTSEQFF.

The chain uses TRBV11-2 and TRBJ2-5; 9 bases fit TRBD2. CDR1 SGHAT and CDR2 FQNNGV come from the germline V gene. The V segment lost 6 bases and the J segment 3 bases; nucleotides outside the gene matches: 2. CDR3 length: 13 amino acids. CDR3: CASRRLAEETQYF. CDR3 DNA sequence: TGTGCCAGCAGGAGACTAGCGGAAGAGACCCAGTACTTC.

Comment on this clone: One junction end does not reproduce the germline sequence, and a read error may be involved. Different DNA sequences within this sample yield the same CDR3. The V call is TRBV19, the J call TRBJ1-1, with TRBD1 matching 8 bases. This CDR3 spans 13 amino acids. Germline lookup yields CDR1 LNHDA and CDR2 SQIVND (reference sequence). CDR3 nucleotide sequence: TGTGCCAGCTCAGGGGGCAGAGGAACTGAAGCTTTTTTT. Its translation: CASSGGRGTEAFF.

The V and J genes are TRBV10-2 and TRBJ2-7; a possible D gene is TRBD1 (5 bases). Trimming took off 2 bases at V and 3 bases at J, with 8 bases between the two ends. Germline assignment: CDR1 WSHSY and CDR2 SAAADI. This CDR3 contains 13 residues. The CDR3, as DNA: TGCGCCAGCAGTGAGGGGGCTGGCTACGAGCAGTACTTC. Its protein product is CASSEGAGYEQYF.

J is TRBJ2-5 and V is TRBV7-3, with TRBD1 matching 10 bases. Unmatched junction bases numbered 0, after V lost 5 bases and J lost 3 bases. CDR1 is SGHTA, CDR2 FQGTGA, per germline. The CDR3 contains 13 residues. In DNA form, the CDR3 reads TGTGCCAGCAGCGGGACAGGGGAAGAGACCCAGTACTTC. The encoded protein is CASSGTGEETQYF.

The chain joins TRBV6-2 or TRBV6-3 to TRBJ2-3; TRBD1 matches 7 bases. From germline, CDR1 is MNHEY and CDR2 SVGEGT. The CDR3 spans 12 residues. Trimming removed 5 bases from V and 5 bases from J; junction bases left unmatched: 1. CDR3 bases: TGTGCCAGCAGTAACAGGGGAGATACGCAGTATTTT. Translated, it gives CASSNRGDTQYF.

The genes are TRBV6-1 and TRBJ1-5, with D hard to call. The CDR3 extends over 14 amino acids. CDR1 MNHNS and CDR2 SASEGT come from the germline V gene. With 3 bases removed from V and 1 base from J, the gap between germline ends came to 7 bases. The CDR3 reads CASSDGVSNQPQHF. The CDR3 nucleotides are TGTGCCAGCAGTGATGGGGTCAGCAATCAGCCCCAGCATTTT.

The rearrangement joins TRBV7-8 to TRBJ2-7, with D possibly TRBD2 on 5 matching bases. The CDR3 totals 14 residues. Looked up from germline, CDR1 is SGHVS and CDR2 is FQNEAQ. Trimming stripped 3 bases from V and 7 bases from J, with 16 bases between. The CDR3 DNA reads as TGTGCCAGCAGCTTCGGGGTCCTTTCCCTGGAGCAGTACTTC. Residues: CASSFGVLSLEQYF.

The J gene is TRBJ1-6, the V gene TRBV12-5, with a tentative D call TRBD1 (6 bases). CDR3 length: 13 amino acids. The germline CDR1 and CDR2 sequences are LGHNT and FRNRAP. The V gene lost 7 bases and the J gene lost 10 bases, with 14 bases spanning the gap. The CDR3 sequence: CASVLGGASPLHF. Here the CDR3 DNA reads TGTGCTAGTGTTCTTGGGGGGGCCTCACCCCTCCACTTT. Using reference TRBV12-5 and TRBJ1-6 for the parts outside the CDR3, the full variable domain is DARVTQTPRHKVTEMGQEVTMRCQPILGHNTVFWYRQTMMQGLELLAYFRNRAPLDDSGMPKDRFSAEMPDATLATLKIQPSEPRDSAVYFCASVLGGASPLHFGNGTRLTVT.

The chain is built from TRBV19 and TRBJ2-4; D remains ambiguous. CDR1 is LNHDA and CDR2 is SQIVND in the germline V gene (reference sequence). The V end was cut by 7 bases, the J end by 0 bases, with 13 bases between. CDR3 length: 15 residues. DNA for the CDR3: TGTGCCAGTAATGCCGGGCGGCTAGCCAAAAACATTCAGTACTTC. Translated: CASNAGRLAKNIQYF. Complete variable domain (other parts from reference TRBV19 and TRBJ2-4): DGGITQSPKYLFRKEGQNVTLSCEQNLNHDAMYWYRQDPGQGLRLIYYSQIVNDFQKGDIAEGYSVSREKKESFPLTVTSAQKNPTAFYLCASNAGRLAKNIQYFGAGTRLSVL.

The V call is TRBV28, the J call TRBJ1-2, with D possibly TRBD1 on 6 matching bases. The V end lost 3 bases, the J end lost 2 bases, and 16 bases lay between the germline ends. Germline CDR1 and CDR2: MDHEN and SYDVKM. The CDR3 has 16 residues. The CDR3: CASSFTNRARNYGYTF. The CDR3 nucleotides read TGTGCCAGCAGTTTCACCAACAGGGCTCGGAACTATGGCTACACCTTC.

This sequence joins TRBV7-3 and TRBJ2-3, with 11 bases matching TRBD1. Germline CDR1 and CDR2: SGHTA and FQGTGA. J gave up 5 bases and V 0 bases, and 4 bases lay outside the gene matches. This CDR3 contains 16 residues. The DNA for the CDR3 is TGTGCCAGCAGCTTAACGGACAGGGGGCCTGGAGATACGCAGTATTTT. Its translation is CASSLTDRGPGDTQYF.

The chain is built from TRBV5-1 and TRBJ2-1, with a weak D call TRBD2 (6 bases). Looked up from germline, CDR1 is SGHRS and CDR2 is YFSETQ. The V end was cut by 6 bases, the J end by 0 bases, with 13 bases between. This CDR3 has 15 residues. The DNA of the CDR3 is TGCGCCAGCACCCCGGAGGGCGTCTCCTACAATGAGCAGTTCTTC. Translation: CASTPEGVSYNEQFF. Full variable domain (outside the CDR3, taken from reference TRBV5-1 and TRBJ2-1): KAGVTQTPRYLIKTRGQQVTLSCSPISGHRSVSWYQQTPGQGLQFLFEYFSETQRNKGNFPGRFSGRQFSNSRSEMNVSTLELGDSALYLCASTPEGVSYNEQFFGPGTRLTVL.

The CDR3 bases are TGCAGCGTAGCGGACGGACTAGATTATGGCTACACCTTC. Translating gives CSVADGLDYGYTF. The chain couples TRBV29-1 to TRBJ1-2; D is unresolved. V lost 6 bases and J 5 bases, leaving 16 bases between the germline ends. CDR3 size: 13 residues. Germline V lookup: CDR1 SQVTM, CDR2 ANQGSEA.

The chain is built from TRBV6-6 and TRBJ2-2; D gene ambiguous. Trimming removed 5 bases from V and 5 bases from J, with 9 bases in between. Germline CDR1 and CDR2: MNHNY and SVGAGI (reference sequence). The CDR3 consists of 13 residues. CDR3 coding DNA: TGTGCCAGCAGTCAATCTAGTACCGGGGAGCTGTTTTTT. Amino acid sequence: CASSQSSTGELFF.

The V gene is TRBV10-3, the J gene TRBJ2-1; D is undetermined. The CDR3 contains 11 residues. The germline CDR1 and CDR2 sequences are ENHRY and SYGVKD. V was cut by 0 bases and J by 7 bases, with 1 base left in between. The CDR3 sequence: CAISESNEQFF. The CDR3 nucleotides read TGTGCCATCAGTGAGTCGAATGAGCAGTTCTTC.

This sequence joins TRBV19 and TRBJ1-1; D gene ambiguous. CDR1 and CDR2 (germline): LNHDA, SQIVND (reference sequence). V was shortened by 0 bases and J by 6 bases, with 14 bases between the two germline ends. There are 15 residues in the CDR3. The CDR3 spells CASSIEPTSRAEAFF. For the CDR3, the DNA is TGTGCCAGTAGTATAGAACCGACGAGTCGAGCTGAAGCTTTCTTT.

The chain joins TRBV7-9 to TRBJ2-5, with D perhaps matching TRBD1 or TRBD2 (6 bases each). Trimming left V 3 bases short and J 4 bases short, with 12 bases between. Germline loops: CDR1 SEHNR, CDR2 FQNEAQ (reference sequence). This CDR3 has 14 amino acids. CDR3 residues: CASSFRQEGETQYF. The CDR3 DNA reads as TGTGCCAGCAGCTTCCGACAGGAGGGAGAGACCCAGTACTTC.

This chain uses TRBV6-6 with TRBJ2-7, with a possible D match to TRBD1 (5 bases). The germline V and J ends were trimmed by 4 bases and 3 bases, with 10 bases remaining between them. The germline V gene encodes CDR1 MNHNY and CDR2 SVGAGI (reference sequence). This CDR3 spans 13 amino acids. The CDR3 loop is CASSLVRDYEQYF. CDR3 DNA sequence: TGTGCCAGCAGTTTAGTCAGGGACTACGAGCAGTACTTC.